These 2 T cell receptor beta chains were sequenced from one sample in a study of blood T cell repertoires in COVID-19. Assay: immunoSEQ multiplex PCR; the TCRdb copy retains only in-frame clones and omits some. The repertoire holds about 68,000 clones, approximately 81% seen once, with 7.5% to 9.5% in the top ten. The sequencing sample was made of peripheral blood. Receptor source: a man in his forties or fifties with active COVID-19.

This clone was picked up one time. CDR3 protein: CASSDPQRGSTEAFF. The CDR3 nucleotides are TGTGCCAGCAGTGACCCCCAACGGGGGAGCACTGAAGCTTTCTTT. The chain has TRBV25-1 and TRBJ1-1, with a possible D match to TRBD1 (5 bases). The CDR3 covers 15 residues. Trimming removed 3 bases from V and 4 bases from J, with 15 bases in between. Germline V gives CDR1 MGHDK, CDR2 SYGVNS.

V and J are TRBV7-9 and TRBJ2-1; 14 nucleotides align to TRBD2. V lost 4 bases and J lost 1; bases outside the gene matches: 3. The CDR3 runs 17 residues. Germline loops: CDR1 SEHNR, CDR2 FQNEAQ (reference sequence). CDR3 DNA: TGTGCCAGCAGCTCGGGACTAGCGGGAGTATCCTACAATGAGCAGTTCTTC. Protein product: CASSSGLAGVSYNEQFF.